This T cell receptor (beta chain) was obtained from a study of PD-L1 blockade in urothelial cancer. In each PCR, synthetic TCR analog templates were spiked in. Only in-frame clones appear in the TCRdb table, and some are missing; sequencing was by immunoSEQ multiplex PCR. Of about 70,000 clones in the sample, 80% to 90% are singletons; the top ten hold 4% to 6%. Germline V gene data show CDR1 as GTSNPN and CDR2 as SVGIG (reference sequence). The CDR3 sequence is 14 residues long. J gave up 4 bases and V 4 bases, and 7 bases lay outside the gene matches. This sequence joins TRBV30 and TRBJ1-1; 9 bases agree with TRBD1. This receptor was taken from a man between 65 and 85 years old with urothelial cancer. The specimen was PBMCs, collected around atezolizumab (anti-PD-L1) treatment. CDR3 DNA: TGTGCCTGGAAGAAGGGACAGGGATCCACTGAAGCTTTCTTT. Protein sequence: CAWKKGQGSTEAFF.